This TCR beta chain is from a study of cytomegalovirus exposure and HLA in healthy donors. Study observations and caveats: Confirmation in vitro established that a few CMV-associated chains were specific for CMV antigens.

About this clone: As yet, its antigen is unknown.

Germline CDR1 is SGHRS and CDR2 is YFSETQ. With 3 bases clipped from V and 1 base from J, the junction kept 4 bases outside the gene matches. CDR3 length: 14 residues. PCR involved 60 Vbeta and 13 Jbeta primers. Here immunoSEQ multiplex PCR was the method, and the copy in TCRdb shows in-frame clones only, minus some. This table has 15,000 to 20,000 clones, about 77% appearing once. When sampled, the donors appeared nominally healthy, though they likely had unrecorded immune exposures. Sequencing used PBMCs. This sequence was found in a man aged 18-30 years in good health and CMV-seronegative. The rearrangement joins TRBV5-1 to TRBJ2-7, with TRBD1 identical over 7 bases. This CDR3 reads CASSSGQISYEQYF. In DNA, the CDR3 is TGCGCCAGCAGCTCGGGACAGATATCCTACGAGCAGTACTTC.